The next 18 T cell receptor beta chains were all read from a single sample in a study of blood T cell repertoires in COVID-19. Measured with immunoSEQ multiplex PCR; TCRdb has only the in-frame clones, and not every one. The sample contains fewer than 300,000 clones, approximately 92% of which appear only once. Sequencing used PBMCs or T cells enriched from blood (not recorded which). Every receptor here comes from a woman aged 25 to 45 who had recovered from COVID-19.

This sequence joins TRBV24-1 and TRBJ1-2, with D perhaps matching TRBD1 (6 bases). Trimming took off 4 bases at V and 4 bases at J, with 12 bases between the two ends. This CDR3 region has 14 residues. Germline assignment: CDR1 KGHDR and CDR2 SFDVKD. CDR3 coding DNA: TGTGCCACCAGTGACGAGACAGGCGTCTATGGCTACACCTTC. Residues: CATSDETGVYGYTF.

CDR3 DNA: TGCGCCAGCAGCCCCAGGGTGGGGGACAGGGGGCTGGAAGCTTTCTTT. Translation gives CASSPRVGDRGLEAFF. The chain couples TRBV5-1 to TRBJ1-1, with TRBD1 matching over 12 bases. This CDR3 comprises 16 residues. Germline V CDR1 and CDR2: SGHRS, YFSETQ. Trimming removed 4 bases from V and 8 bases from J; junction bases left unmatched: 12.

This clone has more than one count but fewer than ten. The chain couples TRBV7-2 to TRBJ1-6, with D hard to call. Germline V gene lookup returns CDR1 SGHTA and CDR2 FQGNSA. The CDR3 runs 16 residues. Trimming cost V 5 bases and J 4 bases, with 15 bases left between them. As DNA, the CDR3 is TGTGCCAGCAGCCATAGCCGAGGGAGTTATAATTCACCCCTCCACTTT. It encodes CASSHSRGSYNSPLHF.

This clone appeared once. V and J are TRBV28 and TRBJ1-2; 7 positions agree with TRBD1. Trimming at V came to 2 bases and at J to 8 bases, leaving 5 bases not matched to a gene. This CDR3 comprises 13 residues. The germline CDR1 and CDR2 sequences are MDHEN and SYDVKM. CDR3 coding DNA: TGTGCCAGCAGTTTACCCGACAGGGACGGCTACACCTTC. Translated, it gives CASSLPDRDGYTF.

The chain employs TRBV19 and TRBJ1-3; maybe TRBD1 (6 bases). V was trimmed by 3 bases and J by 4 bases, leaving 7 bases between them. Germline V gene sequence: CDR1 LNHDA, CDR2 SQIVND (reference sequence). This CDR3 region has 13 residues. DNA of the CDR3: TGTGCCAGTAGTATCCAGGGGGGAAACACCATATATTTT. Amino acids: CASSIQGGNTIYF.

The V call is TRBV12-3 or TRBV12-4, the J call TRBJ1-2, with D possibly matching TRBD1 (6 bases). With 6 bases removed from V and 4 bases from J, the gap between germline ends came to 12 bases. This CDR3 contains 13 residues. The CDR3 reads CASSLQGTYGYTF. In DNA form, the CDR3 reads TGTGCCAGCAGCCTACAGGGAACCTATGGCTACACCTTC.

V usage is TRBV30 and J usage is TRBJ2-6, with 9 bases identical to TRBD1. Losses at the gene ends were 2 bases for V and 0 bases for J; bases not matched to a gene: 11. CDR1 GTSNPN and CDR2 SVGIG come from the germline V gene (reference sequence). This CDR3 has 19 residues. The CDR3 DNA follows: TGTGCCTGGAGTAACTTCCAGGGGACAGGGCGCTCTGGGGCCAACGTCCTGACTTTC. Residues: CAWSNFQGTGRSGANVLTF.

J is TRBJ1-1 and V is TRBV19, with D unresolved. V dropped 11 bases and J dropped 3 bases, with 13 bases sitting between them. Germline V gene lookup returns CDR1 LNHDA and CDR2 SQIVND (reference sequence). The CDR3 contains 12 residues. CDR3 region: CAPHRLDTEAFF. The CDR3, as DNA: TGTGCCCCTCACCGGTTGGACACTGAAGCTTTCTTT.

J is TRBJ2-5 and V is TRBV20-1, with unresolved D. The V gene's germline CDR1 is DFQATT and CDR2 SNEGSKA (reference sequence). The CDR3 sequence is 11 residues long. V lost 7 bases and J 0 bases, leaving 6 bases between the germline ends. CDR3 bases: TGCAGTGGTTCGTACCAAGAGACCCAGTACTTC. Encoded protein: CSGSYQETQYF.

This chain connects TRBV19 to TRBJ1-2; 8 bases map to TRBD1. V gave up 6 bases and J gave up 2 bases; unmatched junction bases: 2. The CDR3 spans 13 residues. Germline CDR1 reads LNHDA; CDR2 reads SQIVND (reference sequence). The CDR3 loop is CASRDRGNYGYTF. The CDR3 nucleotides read TGTGCCAGTAGAGACAGGGGAAACTATGGCTACACCTTC.

V gene TRBV4-3 combines with J gene TRBJ1-4; 8 positions agree with TRBD1. This CDR3 has 16 amino acids. The trim removed 0 bases at V and 5 bases at J, leaving 5 bases unmatched. The germline V gene has CDR1 LGHNA and CDR2 YSLEER. The CDR3: CASSQDNTGGNEKLFF. Here the CDR3 DNA reads TGCGCCAGCAGCCAAGATAATACAGGGGGGAATGAAAAACTGTTTTTT.

V usage is TRBV5-5 and J usage is TRBJ2-1, with TRBD2 matching over 7 bases. The CDR3 loop spans 16 amino acids. The V and J ends lost 1 base and 3 bases, in that order; junction bases with no gene match: 7. Germline CDR1 and CDR2: SGHKS and YYEKEE (reference sequence). Written as DNA, the CDR3 is TGTGCCAGCAGCTTGAGGGTAGCGGGCCTCTACAATGAGCAGTTCTTC. This sequence encodes CASSLRVAGLYNEQFF.

The J gene is TRBJ2-5, the V gene TRBV15, with a tentative D call TRBD1 (6 bases). Germline-derived CDR1 and CDR2 are LNHNV and YYDKDF (reference sequence). CDR3 length equals 16 residues. Deletions cut 5 bases from V and 7 bases from J, with 23 bases between. For the CDR3, the DNA is TGTGCCACCAGCCTTTGGACAGTCCGGGGTAGTGGGACCCAGTACTTC. As protein: CATSLWTVRGSGTQYF.

The V call is TRBV6-5, the J call TRBJ2-3; 9 nucleotides agree with TRBD1. The trim removed 5 bases at V and 1 base at J, leaving 4 bases unmatched. CDR3 length equals 15 residues. Per germline, CDR1 MNHEY and CDR2 SVGAGI. The CDR3 nucleotides read TGTGCCAGCAGTCCACGACAGGGGGGCACAGATACGCAGTATTTT. Protein: CASSPRQGGTDTQYF.

This chain connects TRBV6-1 to TRBJ2-1; 13 bases are a match to TRBD2. The length of the CDR3 is 14 residues. J was trimmed by 8 bases and V by 8 bases; bases with no gene match: 6. Germline CDR1 is MNHNS and CDR2 is SASEGT. In DNA, the CDR3 is TGTGCCAGCGAAGGGACTAGCGGGAAGTATGAGCAGTTCTTC. It specifies CASEGTSGKYEQFF.

This clone has just one count. The J gene is TRBJ2-7, the V gene TRBV27; 8 positions match TRBD2. This CDR3 is built from 12 residues. Germline CDR1 MNHEY, CDR2 SMNVEV (reference sequence). V shed 5 bases, J shed 5 bases, and the junction held 2 bases outside the gene matches. The CDR3 is CASSLAGHEQYF. CDR3 sequence (DNA): TGTGCCAGCAGTCTAGCGGGCCACGAGCAGTACTTC.

In DNA, the CDR3 is TGCGCCAGCAGCTTGGAAGGGGGAATGACTGAAGCTTTCTTT. This translates into CASSLEGGMTEAFF. This chain connects TRBV5-1 to TRBJ1-1; TRBD1 is a possible D gene (6 bases). Germline CDR1 SGHRS, CDR2 YFSETQ. There are 14 residues in the CDR3. V lost 0 bases to trimming and J lost 5 bases, with 11 bases between them.

This chain uses TRBV6-2 or TRBV6-3 with TRBJ1-1; D uncertain. V gave up 5 bases and J gave up 1 base, with 17 bases separating them. This CDR3 is 16 amino acids long. Germline V gives CDR1 MNHEY, CDR2 SVGEGT. The chain's CDR3 is CASSKFLPRTNTEAFF. The CDR3 DNA is TGTGCCAGCAGTAAGTTCCTACCTAGAACGAACACTGAAGCTTTCTTT.